Sequencing of this T cell receptor beta chain was carried out in a study of cytomegalovirus exposure and HLA in healthy donors. Study findings and constraints: Reportedly, diagnosis of cytomegalovirus status by the classifier showed high specificity and sensitivity. Rarity marked most TCR sequences, yet some public TCRs occurred in many donors. According to the study, roughly 160 TCR beta chains were cytomegalovirus-associated. It was found in a later analysis that first-cohort TCR clusters tended to co-occur in the 90 to 150 validation repertoires.

With V trimmed by 0 bases and J by 2 bases, 4 bases remained unmatched. The CDR3 extends over 15 amino acids. Germline CDR1 is LGHNA and CDR2 is YSLEER. A remark on this clone: The target antigen is unknown.

Using immunoSEQ multiplex PCR, the repertoire was profiled, and TCRdb retains in-frame clones only, with some absent. The sample has 150,000 or so clones; about 82% are singletons. The sequenced material came from PBMCs. The TCR was taken from a man aged 30 to 39 in good health and CMV-seropositive. The chain has TRBV4-3 and TRBJ2-7; 7 positions agree with TRBD2. CDR3 sequence: CASSQDFRGAYEQYF. CDR3 nucleotide sequence: TGCGCCAGCAGCCAAGATTTCCGGGGGGCCTACGAGCAGTACTTC.